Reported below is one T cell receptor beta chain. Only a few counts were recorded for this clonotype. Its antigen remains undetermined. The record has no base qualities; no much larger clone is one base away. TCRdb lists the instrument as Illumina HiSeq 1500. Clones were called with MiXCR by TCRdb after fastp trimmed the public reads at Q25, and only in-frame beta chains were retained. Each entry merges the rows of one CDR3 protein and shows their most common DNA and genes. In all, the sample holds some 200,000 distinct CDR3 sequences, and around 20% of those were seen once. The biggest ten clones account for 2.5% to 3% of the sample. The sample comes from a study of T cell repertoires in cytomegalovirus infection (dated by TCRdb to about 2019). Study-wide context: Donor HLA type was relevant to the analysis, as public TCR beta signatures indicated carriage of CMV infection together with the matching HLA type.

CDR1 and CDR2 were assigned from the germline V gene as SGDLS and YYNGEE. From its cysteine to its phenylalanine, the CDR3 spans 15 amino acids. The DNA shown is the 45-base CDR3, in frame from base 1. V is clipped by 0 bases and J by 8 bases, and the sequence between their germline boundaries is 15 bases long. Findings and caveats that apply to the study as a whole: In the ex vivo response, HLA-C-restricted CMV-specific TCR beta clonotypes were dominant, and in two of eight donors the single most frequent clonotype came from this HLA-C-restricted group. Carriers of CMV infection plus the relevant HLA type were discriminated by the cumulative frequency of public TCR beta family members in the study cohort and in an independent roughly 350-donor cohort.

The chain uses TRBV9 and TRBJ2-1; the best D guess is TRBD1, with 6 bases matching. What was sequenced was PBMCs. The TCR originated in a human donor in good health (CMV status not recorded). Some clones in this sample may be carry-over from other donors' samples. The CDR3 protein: CASSVGGPRGDEQFF. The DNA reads TGTGCCAGCAGCGTAGGGGGGCCTAGGGGCGATGAGCAGTTCTTC.